This T cell receptor beta chain originates from a study of T-cell memory formation after mild COVID-19. Broader study findings: Cross-reactive memory apparently joined, as some responding clones appeared in pre-infection memory.

A remark on this clonotype: Its target is not known.

TCRdb called the 5' RACE reads again in MiXCR, with one record for every CDR3 protein. The sample carries 5,500 or so distinct CDR3 sequences, 15% to 25% recorded once. Germline V CDR1 and CDR2: SGHRS, YFSETQ. The CDR3 spans 16 residues. Trimming removed 5 bases from V and 6 bases from J; junction bases left unmatched: 13. The sequence came from an adult woman who had mild COVID-19 (a few samples of this study predate the infection). Cell type and time point are not known. The chain uses TRBV5-1 and TRBJ2-3; 9 bases line up with TRBD2. The sample taken for sequencing was PBMCs or a T cell subset sorted from them (not recorded which). The CDR3 bases are TGCGCCAGCAGGCCGTCAGCGGGGGGTGCCGGGGATACGCAGTATTTT. Translated: CASRPSAGGAGDTQYF.